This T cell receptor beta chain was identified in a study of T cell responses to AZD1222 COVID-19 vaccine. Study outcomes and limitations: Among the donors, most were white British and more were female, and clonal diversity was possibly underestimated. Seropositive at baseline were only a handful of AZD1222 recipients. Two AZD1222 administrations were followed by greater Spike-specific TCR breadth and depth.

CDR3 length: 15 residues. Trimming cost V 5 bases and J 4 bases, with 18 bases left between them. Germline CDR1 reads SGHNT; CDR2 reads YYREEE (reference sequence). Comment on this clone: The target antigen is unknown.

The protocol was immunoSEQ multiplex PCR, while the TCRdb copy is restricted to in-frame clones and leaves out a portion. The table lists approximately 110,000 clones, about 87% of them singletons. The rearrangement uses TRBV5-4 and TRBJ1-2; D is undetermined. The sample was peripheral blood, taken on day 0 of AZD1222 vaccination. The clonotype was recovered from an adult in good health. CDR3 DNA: TGTGCCAGCAGTCTATGGGGAGGGCTGGCCTATGGCTACACCTTC. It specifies CASSLWGGLAYGYTF.